The source of this T cell receptor beta chain is a study of cytomegalovirus exposure and HLA in healthy donors. The PCR had 60 Vbeta and 13 Jbeta primers. The assay was immunoSEQ multiplex PCR, and TCRdb's table has in-frame clones only and misses some. This sample has hundreds of thousands of clones, with about 81% found just once. The specimen sequenced was PBMCs. The receptor's source is a man aged 35 to 55 in good health and CMV-seropositive.

This CDR3 reads CASRVDRNTEAFF. The CDR3 region has the DNA TGTGCCAGCAGGGTGGACAGAAACACTGAAGCTTTCTTT. The V and J genes are TRBV27 and TRBJ1-1; a possible D gene is TRBD1 (6 bases). CDR1 MNHEY and CDR2 SMNVEV come from the germline V gene (reference sequence). V was shortened by 6 bases and J by 2 bases, with 10 bases between the two germline ends. This CDR3 comprises 13 residues.